The 13 T cell receptor beta chains presented below share a single source sample, sequenced in a study of early T cells in non-severe SARS-CoV-2 infection. TCRdb analysed the 5' RACE reads with MiXCR anew, one entry per CDR3 protein. The repertoire holds about 32,000 distinct CDR3 sequences, with approximately 5.6% as singletons. The specimen sequenced was whole blood. Receptor source: an adult who was a healthcare worker with PCR-confirmed SARS-CoV-2 infection or an uninfected control (not recorded which).

This clonotype has more than one count but fewer than ten. The CDR3 DNA reads as TGTGCCAGCAGCTTGGGTGGATACGAAGCGGGAGGGGACGAGCAGTACTTC. Translated: CASSLGGYEAGGDEQYF. V is TRBV5-4 and J is TRBJ2-7; 10 nucleotides line up with TRBD2. The CDR3 consists of 17 residues. CDR1 SGHNT and CDR2 YYREEE come from the germline V gene (reference sequence). V dropped 0 bases and J dropped 5; count of bases not matched to a gene: 11. Filled out from reference TRBV5-4 and TRBJ2-7, the complete variable domain reads ETGVTQSPTHLIKTRGQQVTLRCSSQSGHNTVSWYQQALGQGPQFIFQYYREEENGRGNFPPRFSGLQFPNYSSELNVNALELDDSALYLCASSLGGYEAGGDEQYFGPGTRLTVT.

The chain is built from TRBV28 and TRBJ2-7; D remains ambiguous. V lost 5 bases and J 4 bases, leaving 18 bases between the germline ends. The CDR3 is 15 residues long. The V gene's germline CDR1 is MDHEN and CDR2 SYDVKM. The CDR3 is CASSPQADRRYEQYF. DNA of the CDR3: TGTGCCAGCAGTCCCCAAGCAGACCGAAGATACGAGCAGTACTTC.

In its sample, this clonotype was seen many times. The rearrangement uses TRBV5-6 and TRBJ2-4; D ambiguous. The CDR3 runs 13 residues. Germline CDR1 is SGHDT and CDR2 is YYEEEE. The germline V and J ends were trimmed by 6 bases and 7 bases, with 14 bases remaining between them. CDR3 DNA: TGTGCCAGCATTGATTGGAGACGGAACATTCAGTACTTC. Translated, it gives CASIDWRRNIQYF.

At least ten counts were recorded for this clonotype. The chain has TRBV20-1 and TRBJ2-1; D not resolved. CDR1 and CDR2 from the germline V gene are DFQATT and SNEGSKA (reference sequence). This CDR3 region has 13 residues. The V gene lost 3 bases and the J gene lost 6 bases, with 12 bases spanning the gap. The CDR3 loop is CSASARTPNEQFF. CDR3 bases: TGCAGTGCTAGCGCAAGGACCCCCAATGAGCAGTTCTTC.

This clonotype was picked up many times. This chain connects TRBV2 to TRBJ1-5; 10 positions agree with TRBD1. Germline assignment: CDR1 SNHLY and CDR2 FYNNEI. The CDR3 loop spans 16 amino acids. The trim removed 3 bases at V and 0 bases at J, leaving 2 bases unmatched. The CDR3 bases are TGTGCCAGCAGTGAGACAGGGGGCCTTAGCAATCAGCCCCAGCATTTT. It codes for CASSETGGLSNQPQHF.

At least ten counts were recorded for this clonotype. The J gene is TRBJ1-1, the V gene TRBV14; TRBD1 might be the D (5 bases). Germline lookup yields CDR1 SGHDN and CDR2 FVKESK. Trimming removed 4 bases at V and 4 bases at J, with 7 bases between. The CDR3 extends over 12 amino acids. The chain's CDR3 is CASSRGVTEAFF. The CDR3 DNA is TGTGCCAGCAGCCGGGGGGTCACTGAAGCTTTCTTT.

This clonotype was observed at least ten times. The genes are TRBV5-6 and TRBJ2-2, with 7 bases aligning to TRBD2. The V gene's germline CDR1 is SGHDT and CDR2 YYEEEE. J was trimmed by 2 bases and V by 0 bases; bases with no gene match: 4. The CDR3 runs 16 residues. CDR3 sequence: CASSLEGGSNTGELFF. CDR3 coding DNA: TGTGCCAGCAGCTTGGAAGGCGGGAGTAACACCGGGGAGCTGTTTTTT.

This clonotype has ten or more counts. This sequence joins TRBV4-3 and TRBJ1-1; no clear D. The CDR3 is 13 amino acids. Trimming cost V 4 bases and J 1 base, with 7 bases left between them. Germline CDR1 and CDR2: LGHNA and YSLEER. The CDR3 spells CASSRAENTEAFF. The CDR3 DNA sequence: TGCGCCAGCAGCCGCGCAGAGAACACTGAAGCTTTCTTT.

This clonotype showed up many times. This chain joins TRBV11-2 and TRBJ2-5; a weak D match, TRBD1 (5 bases). V was shortened by 5 bases and J by 2 bases, with 12 bases between the two germline ends. Per the germline V gene, CDR1 is SGHAT and CDR2 is FQNNGV. CDR3 length equals 14 residues. This CDR3 is CASSARQSQETQYF. The CDR3 DNA reads as TGTGCCAGCAGCGCTCGACAGTCTCAAGAGACCCAGTACTTC.

The chain uses TRBV5-1 and TRBJ2-7, with 11 bases matching TRBD2. This CDR3 region has 15 residues. The germline V gene encodes CDR1 SGHRS and CDR2 YFSETQ. After removal of 4 bases from V and 5 bases from J, the junction contained 8 bases not matched to a gene. The CDR3 nucleotides are TGCGCCAGCAGCACATTAGCGGGAGGGCCAAACGAGCAGTACTTC. Amino acid sequence: CASSTLAGGPNEQYF.

The CDR3 loop is CASSTDPNTEAFF. CDR3 sequence (DNA): TGTGCCAGCAGCACGGACCCGAACACTGAAGCTTTCTTT. The chain carries TRBV7-9 and TRBJ1-1; D uncertain. The CDR3 spans 13 residues. Germline values: CDR1 SEHNR, CDR2 FQNEAQ (reference sequence). Deletions cut 5 bases from V and 1 base from J, with 8 bases between.

The chain links TRBV6-2 or TRBV6-3 to TRBJ1-5; tentatively, D is TRBD1 (6 bases). The CDR3 has 19 residues. Germline loops: CDR1 MNHEY, CDR2 SVGEGT. The germline V and J ends were trimmed by 8 bases and 0 bases, with 26 bases remaining between them. In DNA form, the CDR3 reads TGTGCCAGCCGTCAACCCGGGACAAGTTCTCACTATAGCAATCAGCCCCAGCATTTT. Protein sequence: CASRQPGTSSHYSNQPQHF.

This clonotype appeared many times. This chain connects TRBV10-1 to TRBJ2-3; D is perhaps TRBD2 (5 bases). The CDR3 runs to 15 residues. With 6 bases removed from V and 0 bases from J, the gap between germline ends came to 13 bases. The germline V gene has CDR1 WNHNN and CDR2 SYGVQD (reference sequence). CDR3: CASSAWAGSTDTQYF. CDR3 sequence (DNA): TGCGCCAGCAGCGCTTGGGCGGGCAGCACAGATACGCAGTATTTT.